This T cell receptor beta chain emerged from a study of T cell repertoires in cytomegalovirus infection. This CDR3 has 16 amino acids. V was cut by 5 bases and J by 0 bases, with 17 bases left in between. Per germline, CDR1 MNHNY and CDR2 SVGAGI (reference sequence). This clonotype has just one count. A much bigger clone sits one base away, suggesting this may be a read error. One entry per CDR3 protein results from TCRdb running MiXCR on the reads. The sample comprises more than 500,000 distinct CDR3 sequences, 16% of which are singletons, and roughly 25% rests with the top ten. The TCR was taken from a human donor in good health (CMV status not recorded). Some clones in this sample may be carry-over from other donors' samples. The chain links TRBV6-6 to TRBJ2-7; TRBD1 or TRBD2 may be the D gene (5 bases each). Sequencing was carried out using CD8+ T cells from PBMCs. The CDR3 DNA is TGTGCCAGCAGTCCCGCTCAGGGACGGGACTCCTACGAGCAGTACTTC. Translation gives CASSPAQGRDSYEQYF.